This T cell receptor beta chain stems from a study of CD8 T cells in Susac syndrome. CDR3 length equals 14 residues. The V end was cut by 7 bases, the J end by 7 bases, with 16 bases between. Per germline, CDR1 MNHEY and CDR2 SMNVEV (reference sequence). With random hexamers, roughly 0.45 to 1 ug RNA was reverse transcribed. TCRdb fed the immunoSEQ multiplex PCR reads into MiXCR, producing one record per CDR3 protein. The sample has about 150,000 distinct CDR3 sequences; roughly 95% are singletons. The origin of this receptor is a human donor with multiple sclerosis. V is TRBV27 and J is TRBJ2-2; D is unresolved. The specimen sequenced was CD8+ T cells from PBMCs. In DNA form, the CDR3 reads TGTGCCAGCACGTCGCACCCAAAGATCGGGGAGCTGTTTTTT. This encodes CASTSHPKIGELFF.